These 20 T cell receptor beta chains share one sample of origin, sequenced in a study of T cells in Graves' hyperthyroidism and ophthalmopathy. RNA transcripts served as the template for amplifying TCR beta CDR3 regions. First-round RT-PCR with HTBI primers amplified the TCR CDR3 region. In TCRdb, the multiplex PCR reads were re-called with MiXCR into one record per CDR3 protein. There are about 380,000 distinct CDR3 sequences in the sample; 11% to 15% occur only once, and 11% lies in the top ten. The sample was blood. The source is a woman aged 55-70 years with Graves' hyperthyroidism.

This clonotype was seen at least ten times. Compared with germline, one end of the junction differs, possibly owing to a read error. The J gene is TRBJ1-4, the V gene TRBV30, with D unresolved. Germline V gene sequence: CDR1 GTSNPN, CDR2 SVGIG (reference sequence). CDR3 length equals 11 residues. The DNA of the CDR3 is TGTGCCTGGCAACTTAATGAAGAACTGTTTTTT. Protein product: CAWQLNEELFF.

The table lists this clonotype with many counts. The chain combines TRBV11-2 with TRBJ2-5; 13 bases fit TRBD2. J gave up 5 bases and V 4 bases, and 4 bases lay outside the gene matches. The germline CDR1 and CDR2 sequences are SGHAT and FQNNGV. This CDR3 has 15 residues. The CDR3 DNA reads TGTGCCAGCAGCTCCGGGACTAGCGGGACTGAGACCCAGTACTTC. This encodes CASSSGTSGTETQYF.

This clonotype has just a few counts. This sequence joins TRBV29-1 and TRBJ1-4; 8 bases are shared with TRBD1. Per germline, CDR1 SQVTM and CDR2 ANQGSEA. This CDR3 contains 13 residues. The V segment lost 5 bases and the J segment 8 bases; nucleotides outside the gene matches: 7. The CDR3 reads CSVKDRVEEKLFF. The CDR3 nucleotides read TGCAGCGTTAAGGACAGGGTGGAAGAAAAACTGTTTTTT. Full variable domain (rest looked up from reference TRBV29-1 and TRBJ1-4): SAVISQKPSRDICQRGTSLTIQCQVDSQVTMMFWYRQQPGQSLTLIATANQGSEATYESGFVIDKFPISRPNLTFSTLTVSNMSPEDSSIYLCSVKDRVEEKLFFGSGTQLSVL.

This clonotype occurred many times. The gene calls are TRBV7-2 and TRBJ2-4; D gene ambiguous. Trimming cost V 3 bases and J 1 base, with 4 bases left between them. CDR1 and CDR2 from the germline V gene are SGHTA and FQGNSA. This CDR3 spans 13 amino acids. In nucleotides, the CDR3 is TGTGCCAGCAGCTTCACGGCCAAAAACATTCAGTACTTC. The encoded protein is CASSFTAKNIQYF.

This chain uses TRBV9 with TRBJ2-1, with TRBD2 matching 7 bases. CDR3 length equals 17 residues. In germline, CDR1 is SGDLS, CDR2 YYNGEE. J was trimmed by 7 bases and V by 0 bases; bases with no gene match: 13. In DNA form, the CDR3 reads TGTGCCAGCAGCGTAGCTTTAGAGTCTAGCGGCGTGAATGAGCAGTTCTTC. This sequence encodes CASSVALESSGVNEQFF.

The chain recombines TRBV15 with TRBJ1-4; possible D gene TRBD1, 5 bases. CDR1 LNHNV and CDR2 YYDKDF come from the germline V gene (reference sequence). This CDR3 has 14 residues. V lost 5 bases and J lost 8, with 15 bases in between. The CDR3 region is CATSPKGLREKLFF. Here the CDR3 DNA reads TGTGCCACCAGCCCCAAGGGGCTTAGGGAAAAACTGTTTTTT.

The J gene is TRBJ2-4, the V gene TRBV20-1; 8 nucleotides match TRBD1. The ends lost 6 bases at V and 8 bases at J; junction bases unmatched: 9. Germline CDR1 DFQATT, CDR2 SNEGSKA (reference sequence). The CDR3 totals 13 residues. CDR3 DNA sequence: TGCAGTGCAGCACAGGGGGGTTTATACATTCAGTACTTC. Translating it yields CSAAQGGLYIQYF.

V and J are TRBV15 and TRBJ2-1, with a possible D match to TRBD2 (6 bases). The CDR3 contains 17 residues. Per germline, CDR1 LNHNV and CDR2 YYDKDF (reference sequence). The V gene lost 6 bases and the J gene lost 5 bases, with 23 bases spanning the gap. Written as DNA, the CDR3 is TGTGCCACCAGGGGGCCCCGGGGAGGCCGCCCCGACAATGAGCAGTTCTTC. This translates into CATRGPRGGRPDNEQFF.

Ten or more counts support this clonotype. The chain recombines TRBV4-1 with TRBJ2-2; 14 bases are a match to TRBD2. V lost 3 bases to trimming and J lost 7 bases; unmatched junction nucleotides: 7. Germline CDR1 and CDR2: MGHRA and YSYEKL. The CDR3 consists of 17 residues. This CDR3 reads CASSHMYGTSGSGELFF. CDR3 bases: TGCGCCAGCAGCCATATGTACGGGACTAGCGGGAGCGGGGAGCTGTTTTTT.

This clonotype was picked up many times. V is TRBV20-1 and J is TRBJ2-2, with D perhaps given as TRBD1 or TRBD2 (5 bases each). The ends were cut back, 6 bases at V and 4 bases at J, with 18 bases in the middle. Germline V lookup: CDR1 DFQATT, CDR2 SNEGSKA (reference sequence). There are 15 residues in the CDR3. The CDR3 DNA reads as TGCAGTGCCATGGGACGGACCAGAGCCACCGGGGAGCTGTTTTTT. It specifies CSAMGRTRATGELFF.

This clonotype has at least ten counts. This rearrangement joins TRBV5-6 to TRBJ2-6; possible D gene TRBD1, 6 bases. CDR3 size: 15 residues. Trimming removed 2 bases from V and 4 bases from J, with 10 bases in between. Per the germline V gene, CDR1 is SGHDT and CDR2 is YYEEEE. CDR3 in DNA: TGTGCCAGCAGCTTCAGGGGATCCGGGGCCAACGTCCTGACTTTC. This sequence encodes CASSFRGSGANVLTF. Combining the CDR3 with reference TRBV5-6 and TRBJ2-6 gives the whole variable domain DAGVTQSPTHLIKTRGQQVTLRCSPKSGHDTVSWYQQALGQGPQFIFQYYEEEERQRGNFPDRFSGHQFPNYSSELNVNALLLGDSALYLCASSFRGSGANVLTFGAGSRLTVL.

This clonotype appeared many times. The chain has TRBV7-9 and TRBJ2-1, with 7 bases fitting TRBD2. Germline V gives CDR1 SEHNR, CDR2 FQNEAQ (reference sequence). This CDR3 region has 15 residues. For the CDR3, the DNA is TGTTTGTCGGCGGGAGTGTATCTCCTTTACAATGAGCAGTTCTTC. Amino acids: CLSAGVYLLYNEQFF.

This clonotype has a count of ten or more. This chain links TRBV3-1 with TRBJ2-1; D assignment may be TRBD1 or TRBD2 (5 bases each). V dropped 2 bases and J dropped 1 base, with 12 bases sitting between them. Per the germline V gene, CDR1 is LGHDT and CDR2 is YNNKEL (reference sequence). This CDR3 spans 16 amino acids. The CDR3 sequence is CASSQPGPKSYNEQFF. The CDR3, as DNA: TGTGCCAGCAGCCAACCGGGACCGAAATCCTACAATGAGCAGTTCTTC.

This clonotype turned up a few times. V gene TRBV19 combines with J gene TRBJ2-4; the match to TRBD2 covers 8 bases. Germline-derived CDR1 and CDR2 are LNHDA and SQIVND (reference sequence). Trimming took 1 base from V and 0 from J; bases not matched to a gene: 11. The CDR3 is made up of 19 amino acids. CDR3 sequence: CASSIGVLAASIAKNIQYF. DNA of the CDR3: TGTGCCAGTAGTATAGGAGTACTAGCGGCCTCTATAGCCAAAAACATTCAGTACTTC.

This clonotype has a count of ten or more. The V call is TRBV6-5, the J call TRBJ2-3, with TRBD2 matching over 14 bases. This CDR3 is 18 amino acids long. Germline loops: CDR1 MNHEY, CDR2 SVGAGI. V shed 2 bases, J shed 1 base, and the junction held 5 bases outside the gene matches. The CDR3 DNA reads as TGTGCCAGCAGTTACAGGACTAGCGGGAGGTACGGCACAGATACGCAGTATTTT. This sequence encodes CASSYRTSGRYGTDTQYF.

This chain connects TRBV12-3 or TRBV12-4 to TRBJ2-2; the D gene is possibly TRBD2 (6 bases). The V and J ends lost 7 bases and 2 bases respectively, with 11 bases between them. The CDR3 runs to 14 residues. The CDR3 DNA reads as TGTGCCAGCACCAGGGACTTAAACACCGGGGAGCTGTTTTTT. This sequence encodes CASTRDLNTGELFF.

This clonotype was seen repeatedly, ten times or more. The chain links TRBV12-3 or TRBV12-4 to TRBJ2-7; tentatively, D is TRBD1 (6 bases). The CDR3 sequence is 14 residues long. Trimming shortened V by 5 bases and J by 6 bases, and 17 bases separated the two germline ends. The CDR3 DNA sequence: TGTGCCAGCAGTCCCAGACAGGCCACCCTCGAGCAGTACTTC. This sequence encodes CASSPRQATLEQYF.

Details on this clonotype: A much larger clone lies a single base off, so this may be a read error. The rearrangement links TRBV6-6 to TRBJ2-7, with 10 bases that match TRBD2. This CDR3 has 15 amino acids. Per the germline V gene, CDR1 is MNHNY and CDR2 is SVGAGI (reference sequence). CDR3 protein: CTSSYSSGRVYEQYF. As DNA, the CDR3 is TGTACCAGCAGTTACTCTAGCGGGAGAGTCTACGAGCAGTACTTC.

This clonotype was seen repeatedly, ten times or more. V is TRBV6-2 or TRBV6-3 and J is TRBJ2-1; TRBD2 agrees at 9 bases. The CDR3 extends over 16 amino acids. The germline gives CDR1 MNHEY, CDR2 SVGEGT. V dropped 6 bases and J dropped 6; count of bases not matched to a gene: 12. CDR3 loop: CASSRGYGLAPNEQFF. The DNA for the CDR3 is TGTGCCAGCAGCCGGGGCTATGGACTAGCGCCCAATGAGCAGTTCTTC.

This chain joins TRBV11-2 and TRBJ1-3; 7 bases are shared with TRBD1. Germline V gives CDR1 SGHAT, CDR2 FQNNGV. CDR3 length: 15 residues. The V and J ends lost 3 bases and 2 bases, in that order; junction bases with no gene match: 4. The CDR3 reads CASSFEDRTGNTIYF. The CDR3 bases are TGTGCCAGCAGCTTCGAGGACAGGACTGGAAACACCATATATTTT.